The clone carrying this T cell receptor beta chain occurred a few times. Its antigen remains unknown. The data derive from a study of blood T cells in healthy people across ages. About the research overall: Using template switching, researchers captured about one barcoded beta molecule for each two T cells.

Study outcomes and limitations: Significant beta diversity loss was already apparent by age approximately 36, declining roughly linearly.

A second PCR of 7 to 11 cycles used a sample-barcoded 5' primer and a J-beta primer mix. TCRdb reanalysed the 5' RACE reads using MiXCR and keeps one entry per CDR3 protein. The sample yields about 1.1 million distinct CDR3 sequences, 35% to 45% seen once. CDR3 length: 14 amino acids. Germline V gene sequence: CDR1 SGDLS, CDR2 YYNGEE. Between the trimmed V and J ends, which lost 2 bases and 5 bases, there was a span of 13 bases. There were at least 5.5 micrograms of total RNA extracted from every sample. The sequencing input was blood. The V gene is TRBV9, the J gene TRBJ1-2; the D is unclear. The receptor was derived from a man younger than 30 in good health. CDR3 sequence (DNA): TGTGCCAGCAGCGTTGGCGGGATGGGGTATGGCTACACCTTC. Protein product: CASSVGGMGYGYTF.